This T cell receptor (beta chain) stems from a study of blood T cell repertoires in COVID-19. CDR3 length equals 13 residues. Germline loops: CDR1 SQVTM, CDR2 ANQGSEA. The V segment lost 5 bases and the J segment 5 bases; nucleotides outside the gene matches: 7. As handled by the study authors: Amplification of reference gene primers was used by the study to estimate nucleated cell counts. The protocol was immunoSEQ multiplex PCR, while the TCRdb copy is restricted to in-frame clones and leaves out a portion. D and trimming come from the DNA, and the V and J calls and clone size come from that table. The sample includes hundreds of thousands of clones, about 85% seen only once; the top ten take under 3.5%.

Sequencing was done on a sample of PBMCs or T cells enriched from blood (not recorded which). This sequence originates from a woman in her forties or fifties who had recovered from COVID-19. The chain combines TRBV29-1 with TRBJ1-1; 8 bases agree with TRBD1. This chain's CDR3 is CSVRPGGQTEAFF. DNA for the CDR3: TGCAGCGTTAGGCCAGGGGGCCAAACTGAAGCTTTCTTT.